This T cell receptor (beta chain) comes out of a study of blood T cell repertoires in COVID-19. Study-wide background: Whether acute or convalescent, the COVID-19 samples came from the United States, Italy and Spain. The analysed material was cDNA or gDNA that came from T cells, B-cell-depleted T cells, or PBMCs.

This clone occurred once. V was pared by 2 bases and J by 4 bases, with 9 bases between. CDR1 and CDR2 (germline): MNHEY, SMNVEV (reference sequence). The CDR3 sequence is 14 residues long. Authors' data handling: For nucleated cells, counts were estimated from reference gene primer amplification. The data were produced by immunoSEQ multiplex PCR, yet TCRdb's version contains in-frame clones alone and is incomplete. V and J calls and clone size are those listed in that table; D and trimming were worked out from the DNA. The table records about 250,000 clones, 86% of them present only once. The origin of this receptor is a woman in her fifties or sixties who had recovered from COVID-19. The sequenced sample consisted of peripheral blood. The chain couples TRBV27 to TRBJ1-5, with D uncertain. CDR3 nucleotide sequence: TGTGCCAGCAGTTTACGCCCAGTGAATCAGCCCCAGCATTTT. Translation gives CASSLRPVNQPQHF.